The source of this T cell receptor beta chain is a study of early T cells in non-severe SARS-CoV-2 infection. Study at large: The input, bulk RNA from unsorted whole blood, was sequenced, and chains were unpaired.

This clonotype was observed a few times. Unique molecular identifiers were attached to individual cDNA molecules. MiXCR, applied by TCRdb to the 5' RACE reads, yields one record per CDR3 protein. The top ten hold 1.3% of the sample, which has about 92,000 distinct CDR3 sequences, 15% to 20% seen once. CDR1 is SGHVS, CDR2 FQNEAQ, per germline. The CDR3 runs to 15 residues. Deletions cut 3 bases from V and 10 bases from J, with 16 bases between. The specimen was whole blood. The sequence derives from an adult who was a healthcare worker with PCR-confirmed SARS-CoV-2 infection or an uninfected control (not recorded which). The rearrangement joins TRBV7-8 to TRBJ1-6, with D uncertain. The CDR3, as DNA: TGTGCCAGCAGCTTTGCGGTAGCATCGTCATCACCCCTCCACTTT. Its translation is CASSFAVASSSPLHF.